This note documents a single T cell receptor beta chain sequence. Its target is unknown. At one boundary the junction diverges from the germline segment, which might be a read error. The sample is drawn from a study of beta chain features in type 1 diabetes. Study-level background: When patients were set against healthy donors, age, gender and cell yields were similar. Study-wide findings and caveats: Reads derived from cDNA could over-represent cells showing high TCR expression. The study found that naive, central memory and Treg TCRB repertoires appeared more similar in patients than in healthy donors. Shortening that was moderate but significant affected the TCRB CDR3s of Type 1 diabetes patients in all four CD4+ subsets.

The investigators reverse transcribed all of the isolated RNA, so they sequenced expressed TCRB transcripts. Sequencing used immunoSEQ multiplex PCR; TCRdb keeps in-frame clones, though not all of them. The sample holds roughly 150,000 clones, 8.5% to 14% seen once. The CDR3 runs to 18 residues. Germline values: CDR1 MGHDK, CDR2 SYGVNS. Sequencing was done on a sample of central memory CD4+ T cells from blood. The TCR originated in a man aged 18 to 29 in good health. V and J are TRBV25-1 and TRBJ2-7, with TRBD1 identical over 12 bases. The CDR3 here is CARSSVRASGTGGSEQYF. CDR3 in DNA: TGTGCCCGCAGCAGTGTACGGGCAAGCGGGACAGGGGGCTCCGAGCAGTACTTC.